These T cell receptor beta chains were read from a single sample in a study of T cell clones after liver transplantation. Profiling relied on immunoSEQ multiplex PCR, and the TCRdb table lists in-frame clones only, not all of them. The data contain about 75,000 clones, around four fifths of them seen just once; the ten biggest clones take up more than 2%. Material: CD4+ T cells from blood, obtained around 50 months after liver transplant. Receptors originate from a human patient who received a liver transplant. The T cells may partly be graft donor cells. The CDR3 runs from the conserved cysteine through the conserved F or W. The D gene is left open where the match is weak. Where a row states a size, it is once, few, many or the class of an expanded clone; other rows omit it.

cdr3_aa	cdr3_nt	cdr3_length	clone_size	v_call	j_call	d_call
CASSLRDRGADTQYF	TGTGCCAGCAGCTTACGGGACAGGGGCGCAGATACGCAGTATTTT	15	-	TRBV5-4	TRBJ2-3	TRBD1
CASSPGPRGETQYF	TGTGCCAGCTCACCAGGGCCACGGGGGGAGACCCAGTACTTC	14	-	TRBV18	TRBJ2-5	-
CASSLTSGGDNEQFF	TGTGCCAGCAGCCTAACTAGCGGGGGTGACAATGAGCAGTTCTTC	15	-	TRBV4-2	TRBJ2-1	TRBD2
CASSLFSALNYNEQFF	TGTGCCAGCAGCTTATTCTCCGCGTTAAACTACAATGAGCAGTTCTTC	16	-	TRBV7-3	TRBJ2-1	-
CASSSGTSGAKTSYEQYF	TGCGCCAGCAGCTCAGGAACTTCAGGGGCGAAAACCTCCTACGAGCAGTACTTC	18	-	TRBV5-1	TRBJ2-7	-
CASRPARGNIQYF	TGTGCCAGCAGACCCGCTCGAGGGAACATTCAGTACTTC	13	-	TRBV6-5	TRBJ2-4	-
CASSEGEGVGNTIYF	TGTGCCAGCAGTGAAGGTGAAGGGGTTGGAAACACCATATATTTT	15	-	TRBV2	TRBJ1-3	-
CASSSGLAGYNEQFF	TGTGCCAGCAGCTCCGGACTAGCGGGGTACAATGAGCAGTTCTTC	15	-	TRBV7-2	TRBJ2-1	TRBD2
CAISESPQGNTEAFF	TGTGCCATCAGTGAGTCACCGCAGGGGAACACTGAAGCTTTCTTT	15	-	TRBV10-3	TRBJ1-1	-
CATSKDGYNEQFF	TGTGCCACCAGCAAGGACGGATACAATGAGCAGTTCTTC	13	-	TRBV15	TRBJ2-1	-
CASSRVTNYLQGIYEQYF	TGTGCCAGCAGCCGAGTAACGAACTACCTGCAAGGGATTTACGAGCAGTACTTC	18	-	TRBV27	TRBJ2-7	-
CASSQSSGSSYEQYF	TGTGCCAGCAGCCAATCTTCAGGGTCCTCCTACGAGCAGTACTTC	15	once	TRBV4-2	TRBJ2-7	-
CASSPTVDPNQPQHF	TGTGCCAGCAGCCCAACGGTCGATCCGAATCAGCCCCAGCATTTT	15	once	TRBV7-2	TRBJ1-5	-
CACTRSTNEKLFF	TGTGCCTGCACCAGGTCAACTAATGAAAAACTGTTTTTT	13	-	TRBV30	TRBJ1-4	-
CASTQGSAHAAGDTIYF	TGTGCCAGTACTCAAGGATCCGCACACGCAGCTGGGGACACCATATATTTT	17	-	TRBV19	TRBJ1-3	-
CASQRGRSNQPQHF	TGTGCCAGCCAACGGGGAAGGAGCAATCAGCCCCAGCATTTT	14	-	TRBV6-1	TRBJ1-5	-
CASRLGLAGGPWEQYF	TGTGCAAGTCGCTTAGGTTTGGCGGGAGGGCCGTGGGAGCAGTACTTC	16	-	TRBV12-2	TRBJ2-7	-
CATTPGVAAKGSGANVLTF	TGTGCCACCACCCCGGGGGTGGCAGCCAAAGGGTCTGGGGCCAACGTCCTGACTTTC	19	-	TRBV15	TRBJ2-6	-
CASSLVGEFRLAKNIQYF	TGTGCCAGCAGCTTAGTGGGGGAATTCAGACTAGCCAAAAACATTCAGTACTTC	18	-	TRBV7-2	TRBJ2-4	-
CASSTGQGEPTYEQYF	TGTGCCAGCAGCACAGGACAGGGGGAACCCACCTACGAGCAGTACTTC	16	once	TRBV9	TRBJ2-7	TRBD1
CASSFSPSSDQPQHF	TGTGCCAGCAGCTTCTCTCCCTCCTCTGATCAGCCCCAGCATTTT	15	once	TRBV11-2	TRBJ1-5	-
CASSPNGRFNEQFF	TGTGCCAGCAGCCCTAACGGGAGGTTCAATGAGCAGTTCTTC	14	-	TRBV7-3	TRBJ2-1	TRBD2
CASSSGAQNTEAFF	TGTGCCAGCAGCTCAGGGGCGCAGAACACTGAAGCTTTCTTT	14	-	TRBV7-2	TRBJ1-1	-
CASSDRGREKLFF	TGTGCCAGCAGTGATAGGGGGAGGGAAAAACTGTTTTTT	13	once	TRBV25-1	TRBJ1-4	-
CASSFSGPRSYEQYF	TGTGCCAGCAGTTTCAGCGGGCCCCGCTCCTACGAGCAGTACTTC	15	-	TRBV28	TRBJ2-7	-
CASSQGVSSYNEQFF	TGCGCCAGCAGCCAAGGGGTGAGCTCCTACAATGAGCAGTTCTTC	15	-	TRBV5-1	TRBJ2-1	-
CASSVTSGYEQYF	TGTGCCAGCAGCGTAACTAGCGGCTACGAGCAGTACTTC	13	-	TRBV7-2	TRBJ2-7	TRBD2
CASSLVGTPPQETQYF	TGTGCCAGCAGCTTAGTCGGGACTCCACCCCAAGAGACCCAGTACTTC	16	-	TRBV7-8	TRBJ2-5	-
CAISDGESTEAFF	TGTGCCATCAGTGACGGGGAGAGCACTGAAGCTTTCTTT	13	-	TRBV10-3	TRBJ1-1	-
CASSSLAGADNEQFF	TGTGCCAGCAGCTCGCTAGCGGGGGCCGACAATGAGCAGTTCTTC	15	-	TRBV7-3	TRBJ2-1	TRBD2
CASSRGVQETQYF	TGTGCCAGCAGCCGCGGAGTACAAGAGACCCAGTACTTC	13	-	TRBV11-2	TRBJ2-5	-
CASSVDGDQPQHF	TGTGCCAGCAGCGTAGACGGAGATCAGCCCCAGCATTTT	13	-	TRBV9	TRBJ1-5	-
CASSRAATSYEQYF	TGTGCCAGTAGTAGAGCAGCAACCTCCTACGAGCAGTACTTC	14	-	TRBV19	TRBJ2-7	-
CASDWTGTNTGELFF	TGTGCCAGCGACTGGACAGGGACGAACACCGGGGAGCTGTTTTTT	15	-	TRBV5-5	TRBJ2-2	TRBD1
CSVSQGTSGYTF	TGCAGCGTCTCACAGGGGACTTCTGGCTACACCTTC	12	-	TRBV29-1	TRBJ1-2	TRBD1
CASSLRRMAAGGTNEQFF	TGTGCCAGCAGCTTACGACGGATGGCGGCGGGAGGGACAAATGAGCAGTTCTTC	18	few	TRBV7-3	TRBJ2-1	TRBD2
CSAATSSNSYNEQFF	TGCAGCGCAGCGACTAGCAGTAACTCCTACAATGAGCAGTTCTTC	15	few	TRBV29-1	TRBJ2-1	TRBD2
CASSPSREEGAETQYF	TGTGCCAGCTCACCATCGCGGGAGGAAGGGGCAGAGACCCAGTACTTC	16	-	TRBV18	TRBJ2-5	TRBD2
CASSSAGTKNTEAFF	TGTGCCAGCAGCTCTGCCGGGACAAAGAACACTGAAGCTTTCTTT	15	-	TRBV7-2	TRBJ1-1	-
CASSQDPEDGNQPQHF	TGTGCCAGCAGCCAAGATCCAGAGGACGGCAATCAGCCCCAGCATTTT	16	-	TRBV4-2	TRBJ1-5	-
CASSVRGENEKLFF	TGTGCCAGCAGCGTAAGGGGGGAGAATGAAAAACTGTTTTTT	14	-	TRBV9	TRBJ1-4	-
CASSPPGTGELFF	TGTGCCAGCAGCCCACCCGGCACCGGGGAGCTGTTTTTT	13	-	TRBV11-2	TRBJ2-2	-